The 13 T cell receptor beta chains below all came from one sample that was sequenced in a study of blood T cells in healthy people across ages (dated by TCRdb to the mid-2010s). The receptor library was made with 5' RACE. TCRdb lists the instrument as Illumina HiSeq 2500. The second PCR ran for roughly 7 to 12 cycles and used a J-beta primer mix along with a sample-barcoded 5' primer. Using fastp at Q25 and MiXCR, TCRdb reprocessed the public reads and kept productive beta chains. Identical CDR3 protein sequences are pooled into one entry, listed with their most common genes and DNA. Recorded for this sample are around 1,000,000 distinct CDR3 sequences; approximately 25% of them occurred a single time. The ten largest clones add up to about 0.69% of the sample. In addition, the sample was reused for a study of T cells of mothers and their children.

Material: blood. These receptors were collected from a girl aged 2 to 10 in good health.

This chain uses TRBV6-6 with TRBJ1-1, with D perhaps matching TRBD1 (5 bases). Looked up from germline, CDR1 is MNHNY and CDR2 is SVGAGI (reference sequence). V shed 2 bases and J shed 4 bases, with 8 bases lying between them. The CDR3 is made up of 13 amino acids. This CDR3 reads CASSYQQGTEAFF. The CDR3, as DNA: TGTGCCAGCAGTTACCAGCAGGGCACTGAAGCTTTCTTT.

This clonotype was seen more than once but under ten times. This chain's CDR3 is CASSWDLVHNEQFF. The CDR3 DNA is TGTGCCAGCAGCTGGGACTTGGTTCACAATGAGCAGTTCTTC. The chain uses TRBV13 and TRBJ2-1; perhaps TRBD2 as D (6 bases). The CDR3 has 14 amino acids. CDR1 and CDR2 (germline): PRHDT, FYEKMQ (reference sequence). V was shortened by 4 bases and J by 5 bases, with 12 bases between the two germline ends.

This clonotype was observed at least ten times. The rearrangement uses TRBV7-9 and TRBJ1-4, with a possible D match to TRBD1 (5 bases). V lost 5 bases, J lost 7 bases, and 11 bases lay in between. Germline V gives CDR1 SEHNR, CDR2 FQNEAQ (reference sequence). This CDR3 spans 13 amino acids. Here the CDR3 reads CASSPPGGEKLFF. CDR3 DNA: TGTGCCAGCAGCCCCCCGGGGGGTGAAAAACTGTTTTTT.

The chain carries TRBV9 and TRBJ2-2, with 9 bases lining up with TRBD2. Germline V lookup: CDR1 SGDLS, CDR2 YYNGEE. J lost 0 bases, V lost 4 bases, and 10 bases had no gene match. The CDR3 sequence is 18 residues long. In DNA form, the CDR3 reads TGTGCCAGCAGCCCCTTCCTTCTAGCGGGGTCGAACACCGGGGAGCTGTTTTTT. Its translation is CASSPFLLAGSNTGELFF.

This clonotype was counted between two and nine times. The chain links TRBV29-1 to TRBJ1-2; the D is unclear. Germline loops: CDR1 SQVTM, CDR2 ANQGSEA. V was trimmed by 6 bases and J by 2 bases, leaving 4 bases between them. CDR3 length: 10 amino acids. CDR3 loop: CSVGNYGYTF. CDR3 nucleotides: TGCAGCGTAGGGAACTATGGCTACACCTTC.

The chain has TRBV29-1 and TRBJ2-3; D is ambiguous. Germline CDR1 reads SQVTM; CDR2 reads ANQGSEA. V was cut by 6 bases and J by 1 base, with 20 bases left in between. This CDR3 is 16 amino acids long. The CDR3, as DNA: TGCAGCGTAAAGATAGGTTTTAACAGACGCACAGATACGCAGTATTTT. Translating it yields CSVKIGFNRRTDTQYF.

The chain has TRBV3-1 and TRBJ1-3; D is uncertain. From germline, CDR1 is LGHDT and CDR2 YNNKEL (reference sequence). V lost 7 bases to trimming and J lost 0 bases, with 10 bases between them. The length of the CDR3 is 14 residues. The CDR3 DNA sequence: TGTGCCAGCACAGGACGGACCTCTGGAAACACCATATATTTT. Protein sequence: CASTGRTSGNTIYF.

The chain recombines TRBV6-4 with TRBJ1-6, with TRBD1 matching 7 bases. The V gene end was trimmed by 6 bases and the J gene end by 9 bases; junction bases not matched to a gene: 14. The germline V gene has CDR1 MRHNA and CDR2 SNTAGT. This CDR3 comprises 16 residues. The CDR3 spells CASRSDTGADVSPLHF. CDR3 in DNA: TGTGCCAGCAGGAGTGACACAGGGGCAGACGTTTCACCCCTCCACTTT.

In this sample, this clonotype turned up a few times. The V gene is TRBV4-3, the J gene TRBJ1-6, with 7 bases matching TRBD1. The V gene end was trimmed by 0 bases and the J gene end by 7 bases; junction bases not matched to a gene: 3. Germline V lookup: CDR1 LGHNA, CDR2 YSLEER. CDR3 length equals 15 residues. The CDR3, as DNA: TGCGCCAGCAGCCAAGATGCAGGGGGGAATTCACCCCTCCACTTT. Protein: CASSQDAGGNSPLHF.

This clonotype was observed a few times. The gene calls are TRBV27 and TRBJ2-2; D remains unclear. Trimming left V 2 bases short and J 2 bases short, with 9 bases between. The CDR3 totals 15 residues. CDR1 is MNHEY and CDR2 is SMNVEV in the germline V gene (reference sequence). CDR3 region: CASSLNRRNTGELFF. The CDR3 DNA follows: TGTGCCAGCAGTTTAAACCGGAGAAACACCGGGGAGCTGTTTTTT.

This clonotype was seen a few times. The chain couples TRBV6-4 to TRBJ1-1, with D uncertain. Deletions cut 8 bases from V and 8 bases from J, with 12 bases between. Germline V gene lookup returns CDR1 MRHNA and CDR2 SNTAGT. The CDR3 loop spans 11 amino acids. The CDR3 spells CASSFKDEAFF. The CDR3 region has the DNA TGTGCCAGCTCTTTCAAGGACGAAGCTTTCTTT.

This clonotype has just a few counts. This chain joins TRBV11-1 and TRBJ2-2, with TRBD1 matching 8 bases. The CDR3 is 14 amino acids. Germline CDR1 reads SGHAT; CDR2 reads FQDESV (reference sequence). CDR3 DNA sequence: TGTGTCCCTTCCAGACAGGGGTACACCGGGGAGCTGTTTTTT. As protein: CVPSRQGYTGELFF.

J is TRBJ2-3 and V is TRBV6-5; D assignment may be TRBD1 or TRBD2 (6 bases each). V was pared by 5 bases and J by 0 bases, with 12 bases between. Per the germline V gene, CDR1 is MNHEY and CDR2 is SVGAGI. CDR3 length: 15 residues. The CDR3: CASSRGRISTDTQYF. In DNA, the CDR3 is TGTGCCAGCAGTCGGGGGCGAATAAGCACAGATACGCAGTATTTT.